The entry that follows covers one T cell receptor beta chain sequence. This entry is derived from a study of blood T cell repertoires in COVID-19. This CDR3 comprises 15 residues. Germline lookup yields CDR1 LGHNA and CDR2 YSLEER. V lost 0 bases and J 6 bases, leaving 14 bases between the germline ends. As handled by the study authors: Reference gene primer amplification gave estimated nucleated cell counts. The repertoire was sequenced with immunoSEQ multiplex PCR; TCRdb's copy has only in-frame clones and lacks some. The DNA gave D and trimming, while V, J and clone size come from that table. The table records around 250,000 clones, about 90% of them present only once.

V and J are TRBV4-3 and TRBJ1-1; possible D gene TRBD1, 5 bases. Sequencing was carried out using peripheral blood. The source is a woman in her 70s with COVID-19, enrolled during active disease. The CDR3 loop is CASSQDRVSIAEAFF. The CDR3 coding sequence is TGCGCCAGCAGCCAAGACAGGGTTAGTATAGCTGAAGCTTTCTTT.